This T cell receptor beta chain originates from a study of CD8 T cells in ankylosing spondylitis. Study-level findings and limits: Reactive arthritis synovial fluid and blood previously showed some of these motif variants. Relatively rare in peripheral blood, disease-linked clones were also CD8+. In ankylosing spondylitis blood, a motif of roughly 8 highly homologous TCR beta variants appeared characteristic.

Germline lookup yields CDR1 DFQATT and CDR2 SNEGSKA (reference sequence). This CDR3 region has 13 residues. V lost 6 bases to trimming and J lost 5 bases, with 15 bases between them. This clonotype was recorded a few times. No antigen is known for it. Researchers built TCR beta libraries using quantitative 5'-RACE with molecular barcodes. In TCRdb, the 5' RACE reads were re-called with MiXCR into one record per CDR3 protein. The data contain under 250,000 distinct CDR3 sequences, approximately 10% of them singletons. The J gene is TRBJ2-3, the V gene TRBV20-1; D unclear. The specimen was blood, either unsorted or a sorted T cell fraction (not recorded which). The origin of this receptor is a male donor with ankylosing spondylitis or in good health (not recorded which). CDR3 loop: CSAPKGNQDTQYF. The DNA for the CDR3 is TGCAGTGCGCCCAAAGGGAATCAAGATACGCAGTATTTT.